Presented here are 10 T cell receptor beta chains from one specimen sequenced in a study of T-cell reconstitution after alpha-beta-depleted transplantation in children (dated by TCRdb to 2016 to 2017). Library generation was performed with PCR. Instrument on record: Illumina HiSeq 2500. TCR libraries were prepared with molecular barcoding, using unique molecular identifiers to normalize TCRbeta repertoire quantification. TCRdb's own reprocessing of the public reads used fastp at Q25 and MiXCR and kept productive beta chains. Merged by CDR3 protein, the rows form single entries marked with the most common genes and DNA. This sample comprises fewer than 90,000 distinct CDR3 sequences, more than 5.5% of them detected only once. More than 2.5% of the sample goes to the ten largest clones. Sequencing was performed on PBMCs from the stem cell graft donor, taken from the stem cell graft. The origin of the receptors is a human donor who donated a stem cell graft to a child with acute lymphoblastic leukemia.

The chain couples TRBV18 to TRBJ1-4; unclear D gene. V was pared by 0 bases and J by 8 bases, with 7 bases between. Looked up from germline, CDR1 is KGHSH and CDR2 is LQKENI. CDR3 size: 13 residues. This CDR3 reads CASSPPSREKLFF. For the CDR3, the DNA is TGTGCCAGCTCACCACCGAGCCGGGAAAAACTGTTTTTT.

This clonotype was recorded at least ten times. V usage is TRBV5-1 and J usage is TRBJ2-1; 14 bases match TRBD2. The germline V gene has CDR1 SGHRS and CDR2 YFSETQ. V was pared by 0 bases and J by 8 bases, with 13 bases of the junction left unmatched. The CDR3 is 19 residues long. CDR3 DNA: TGCGCCAGCAGCTTGGCAATTCCGGGACTAGCGGGAGCTGTCGATGAGCAGTTCTTC. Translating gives CASSLAIPGLAGAVDEQFF. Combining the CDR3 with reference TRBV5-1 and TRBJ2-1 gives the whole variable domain KAGVTQTPRYLIKTRGQQVTLSCSPISGHRSVSWYQQTPGQGLQFLFEYFSETQRNKGNFPGRFSGRQFSNSRSEMNVSTLELGDSALYLCASSLAIPGLAGAVDEQFFGPGTRLTVL.

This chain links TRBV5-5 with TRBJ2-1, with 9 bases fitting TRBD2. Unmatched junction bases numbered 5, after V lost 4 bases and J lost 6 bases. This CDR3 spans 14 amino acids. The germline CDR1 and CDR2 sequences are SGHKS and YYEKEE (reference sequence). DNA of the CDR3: TGTGCCAGCAGCGCGACTAGCGGAATCAATGAGCAGTTCTTC. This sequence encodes CASSATSGINEQFF.

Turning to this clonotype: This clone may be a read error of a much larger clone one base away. Here the CDR3 DNA reads TGCAGCGTTGTATCAACCGGCAGGGCTCCTGAAGCTTTCTTT. It specifies CSVVSTGRAPEAFF. V is TRBV29-1 and J is TRBJ1-1; tentative D call: TRBD1 (5 bases). V gave up 4 bases and J gave up 6 bases, with 18 bases separating them. CDR1 SQVTM and CDR2 ANQGSEA come from the germline V gene. This CDR3 is 14 amino acids long.

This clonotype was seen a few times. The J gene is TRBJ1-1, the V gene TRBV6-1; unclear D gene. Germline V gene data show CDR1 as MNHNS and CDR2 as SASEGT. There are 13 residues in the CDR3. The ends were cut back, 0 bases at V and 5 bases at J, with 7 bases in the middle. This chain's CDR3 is CASSEAHWTEAFF. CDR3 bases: TGTGCCAGCAGTGAAGCGCATTGGACTGAAGCTTTCTTT.

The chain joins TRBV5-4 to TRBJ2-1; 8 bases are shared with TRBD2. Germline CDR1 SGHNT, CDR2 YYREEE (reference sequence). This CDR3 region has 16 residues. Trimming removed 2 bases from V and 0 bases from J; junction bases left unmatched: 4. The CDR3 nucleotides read TGTGCCAGCAGCTTCATAGCGGGGAGCTCCTACAATGAGCAGTTCTTC. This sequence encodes CASSFIAGSSYNEQFF.

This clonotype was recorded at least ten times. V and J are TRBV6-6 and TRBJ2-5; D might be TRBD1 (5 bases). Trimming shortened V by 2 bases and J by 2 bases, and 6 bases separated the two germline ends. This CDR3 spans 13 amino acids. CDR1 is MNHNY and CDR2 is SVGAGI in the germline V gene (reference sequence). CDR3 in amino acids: CASSYTGQETQYF. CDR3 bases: TGTGCCAGCAGTTACACAGGTCAAGAGACCCAGTACTTC.

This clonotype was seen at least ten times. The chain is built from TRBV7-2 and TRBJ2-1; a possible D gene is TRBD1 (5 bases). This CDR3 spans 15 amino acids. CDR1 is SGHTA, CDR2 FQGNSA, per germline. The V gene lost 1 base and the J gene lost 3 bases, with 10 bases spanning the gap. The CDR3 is CASSLDRQNYNEQFF. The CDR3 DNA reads TGTGCCAGCAGCTTAGACAGGCAAAACTACAATGAGCAGTTCTTC. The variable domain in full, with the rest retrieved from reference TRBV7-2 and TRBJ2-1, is GAGVSQSPSNKVTEKGKDVELRCDPISGHTALYWYRQSLGQGLEFLIYFQGNSAPDKSGLPSDRFSAERTGGSVSTLTIQRTQQEDSAVYLCASSLDRQNYNEQFFGPGTRLTVL.

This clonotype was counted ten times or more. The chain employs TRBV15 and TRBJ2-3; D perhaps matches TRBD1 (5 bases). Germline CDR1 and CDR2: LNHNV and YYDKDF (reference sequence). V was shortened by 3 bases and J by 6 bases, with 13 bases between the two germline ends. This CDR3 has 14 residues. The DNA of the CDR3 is TGTGCCACCAGCAGCCTTACAGGACCGGATACGCAGTATTTT. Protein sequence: CATSSLTGPDTQYF.

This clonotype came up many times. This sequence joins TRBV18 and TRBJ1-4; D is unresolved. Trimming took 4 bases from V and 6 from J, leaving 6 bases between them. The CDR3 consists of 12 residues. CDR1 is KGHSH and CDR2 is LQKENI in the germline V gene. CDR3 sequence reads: CASSQGDEKLFF. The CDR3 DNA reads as TGTGCCAGCTCACAGGGCGATGAAAAACTGTTTTTT. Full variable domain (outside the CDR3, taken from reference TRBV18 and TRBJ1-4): NAGVMQNPRHLVRRRGQEARLRCSPMKGHSHVYWYRQLPEEGLKFMVYLQKENIIDESGMPKERFSAEFPKEGPSILRIQQVVRGDSAAYFCASSQGDEKLFFGSGTQLSVL.